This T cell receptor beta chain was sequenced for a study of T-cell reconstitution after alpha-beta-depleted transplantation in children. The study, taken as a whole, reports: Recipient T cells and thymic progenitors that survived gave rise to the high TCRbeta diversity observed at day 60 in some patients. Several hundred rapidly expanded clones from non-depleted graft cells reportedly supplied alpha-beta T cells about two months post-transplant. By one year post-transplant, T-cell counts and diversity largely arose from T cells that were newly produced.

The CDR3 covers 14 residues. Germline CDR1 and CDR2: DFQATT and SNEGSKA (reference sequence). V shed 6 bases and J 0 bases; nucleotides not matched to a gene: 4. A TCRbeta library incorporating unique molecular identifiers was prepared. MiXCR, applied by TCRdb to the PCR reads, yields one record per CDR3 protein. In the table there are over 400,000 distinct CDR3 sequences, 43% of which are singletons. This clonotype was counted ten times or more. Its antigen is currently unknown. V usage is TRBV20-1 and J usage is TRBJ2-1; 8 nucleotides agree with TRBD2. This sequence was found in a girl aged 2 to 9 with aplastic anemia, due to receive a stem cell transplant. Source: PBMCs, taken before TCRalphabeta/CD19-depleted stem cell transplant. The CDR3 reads CSALSGGSYNEQFF. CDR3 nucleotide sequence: TGCAGTGCCCTAAGCGGGGGCTCCTACAATGAGCAGTTCTTC.